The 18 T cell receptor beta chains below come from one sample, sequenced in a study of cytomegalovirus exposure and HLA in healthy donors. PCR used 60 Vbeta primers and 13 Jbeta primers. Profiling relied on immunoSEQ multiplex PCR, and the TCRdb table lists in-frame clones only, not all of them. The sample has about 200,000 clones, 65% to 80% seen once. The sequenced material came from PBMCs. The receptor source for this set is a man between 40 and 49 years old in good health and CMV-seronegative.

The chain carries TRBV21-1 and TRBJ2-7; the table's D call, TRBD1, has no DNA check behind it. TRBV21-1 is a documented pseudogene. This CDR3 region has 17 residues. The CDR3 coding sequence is TGTGCCAGCAGCAAAGAAAGGAACGGACAGGGGTTCTGCGAGCAGTACTTC. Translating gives CASSKERNGQGFCEQYF.

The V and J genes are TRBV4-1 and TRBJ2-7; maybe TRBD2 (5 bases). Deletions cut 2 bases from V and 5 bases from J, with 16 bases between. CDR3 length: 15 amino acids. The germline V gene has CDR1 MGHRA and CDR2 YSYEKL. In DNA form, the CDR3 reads TGCGCCAGCAGCCAAAAAGTCGCACCAGCGGACGAGCAGTACTTC. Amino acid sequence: CASSQKVAPADEQYF.

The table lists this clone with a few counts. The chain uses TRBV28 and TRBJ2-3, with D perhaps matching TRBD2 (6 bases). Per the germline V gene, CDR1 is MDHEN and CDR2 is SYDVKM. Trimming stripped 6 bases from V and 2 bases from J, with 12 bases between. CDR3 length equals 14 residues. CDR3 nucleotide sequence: TGTGCCAGCAGCCTTAGCGGTGTCACAGATACGCAGTATTTT. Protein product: CASSLSGVTDTQYF.

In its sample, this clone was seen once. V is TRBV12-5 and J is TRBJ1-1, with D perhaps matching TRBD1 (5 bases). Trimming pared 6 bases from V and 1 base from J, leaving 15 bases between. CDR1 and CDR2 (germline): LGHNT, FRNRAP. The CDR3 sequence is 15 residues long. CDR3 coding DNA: TGTGCTAGTGGGGGGGAGGCGGACGAGAACACTGAAGCTTTCTTT. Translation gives CASGGEADENTEAFF.

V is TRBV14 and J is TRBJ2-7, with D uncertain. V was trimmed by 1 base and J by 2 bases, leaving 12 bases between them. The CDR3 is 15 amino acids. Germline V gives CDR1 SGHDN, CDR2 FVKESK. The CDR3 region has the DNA TGTGCCAGCAGCCAAGTCGGAGCAAGGCCCTACGAGCAGTACTTC. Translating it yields CASSQVGARPYEQYF.

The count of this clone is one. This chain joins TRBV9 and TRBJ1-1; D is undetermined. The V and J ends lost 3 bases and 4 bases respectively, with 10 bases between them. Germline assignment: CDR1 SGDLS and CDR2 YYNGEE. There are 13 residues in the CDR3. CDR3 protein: CASSEGGGTEAFF. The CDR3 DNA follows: TGTGCCAGCAGCGAGGGTGGAGGCACTGAAGCTTTCTTT.

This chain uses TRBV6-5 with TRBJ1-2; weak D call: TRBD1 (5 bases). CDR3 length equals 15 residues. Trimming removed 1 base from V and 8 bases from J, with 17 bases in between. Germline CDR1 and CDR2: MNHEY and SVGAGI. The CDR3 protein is CASSYYGGVALGYTF. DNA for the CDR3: TGTGCCAGCAGTTACTATGGGGGGGTGGCCCTGGGCTACACCTTC.

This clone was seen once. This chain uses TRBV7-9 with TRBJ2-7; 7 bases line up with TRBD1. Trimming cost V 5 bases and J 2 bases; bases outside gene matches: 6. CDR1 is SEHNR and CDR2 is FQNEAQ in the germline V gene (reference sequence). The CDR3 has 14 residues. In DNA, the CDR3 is TGTGCCAGCAGCCCACAGGGGTCCCCCTACGAGCAGTACTTC. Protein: CASSPQGSPYEQYF.

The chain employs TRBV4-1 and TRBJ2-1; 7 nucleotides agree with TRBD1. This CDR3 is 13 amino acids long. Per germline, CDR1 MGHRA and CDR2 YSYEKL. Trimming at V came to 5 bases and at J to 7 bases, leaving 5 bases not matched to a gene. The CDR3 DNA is TGCGCCAGCAGCTACAGGGGAATGAATGAGCAGTTCTTC. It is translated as CASSYRGMNEQFF.

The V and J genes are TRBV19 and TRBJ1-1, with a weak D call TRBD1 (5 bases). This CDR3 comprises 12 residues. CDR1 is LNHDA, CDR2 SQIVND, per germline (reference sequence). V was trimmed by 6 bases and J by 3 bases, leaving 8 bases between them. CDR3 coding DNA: TGTGCCAGTAGGCAGGGATACACTGAAGCTTTCTTT. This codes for CASRQGYTEAFF.

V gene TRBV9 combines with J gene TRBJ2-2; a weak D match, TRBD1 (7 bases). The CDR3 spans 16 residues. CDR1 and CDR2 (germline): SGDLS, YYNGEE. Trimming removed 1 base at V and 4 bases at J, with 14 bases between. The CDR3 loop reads CASSVRGGGGTGELFF. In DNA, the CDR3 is TGTGCCAGCAGCGTACGAGGAGGGGGCGGCACCGGGGAGCTGTTTTTT. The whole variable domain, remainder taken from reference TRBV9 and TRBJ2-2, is DSGVTQTPKHLITATGQRVTLRCSPRSGDLSVYWYQQSLDQGLQFLIQYYNGEERAKGNILERFSAQQFPDLHSELNLSSLELGDSALYFCASSVRGGGGTGELFFGEGSRLTVL.

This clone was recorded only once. The DNA of the CDR3 is TGTGCCAGCAGCTCGAGGTGGGGGCCCTACGAGCAGTACTTC. Protein sequence: CASSSRWGPYEQYF. This chain connects TRBV11-2 to TRBJ2-7; D perhaps matches TRBD1 (6 bases). The germline V and J ends were trimmed by 4 bases and 2 bases, with 12 bases remaining between them. CDR1 SGHAT and CDR2 FQNNGV come from the germline V gene. The CDR3 has 14 residues.

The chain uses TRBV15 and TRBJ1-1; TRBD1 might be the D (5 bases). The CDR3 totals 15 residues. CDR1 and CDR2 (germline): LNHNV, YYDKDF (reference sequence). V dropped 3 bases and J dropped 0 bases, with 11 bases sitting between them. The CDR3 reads CATSRMPRVNTEAFF. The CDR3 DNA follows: TGTGCCACCAGCAGGATGCCCAGGGTGAACACTGAAGCTTTCTTT.

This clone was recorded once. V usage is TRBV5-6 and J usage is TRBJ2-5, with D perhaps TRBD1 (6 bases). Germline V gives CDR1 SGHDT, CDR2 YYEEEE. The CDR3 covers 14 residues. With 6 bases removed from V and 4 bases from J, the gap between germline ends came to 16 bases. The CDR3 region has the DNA TGTGCCAGCAACACACAGGGAGCGGTAGAGACCCAGTACTTC. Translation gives CASNTQGAVETQYF.

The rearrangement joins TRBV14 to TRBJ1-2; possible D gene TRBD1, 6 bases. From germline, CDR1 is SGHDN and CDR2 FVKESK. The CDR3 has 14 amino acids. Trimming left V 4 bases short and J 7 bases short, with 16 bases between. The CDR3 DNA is TGTGCCAGCAGCCGCGCAACAGGGATTGGTGGCTACACCTTC. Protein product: CASSRATGIGGYTF.

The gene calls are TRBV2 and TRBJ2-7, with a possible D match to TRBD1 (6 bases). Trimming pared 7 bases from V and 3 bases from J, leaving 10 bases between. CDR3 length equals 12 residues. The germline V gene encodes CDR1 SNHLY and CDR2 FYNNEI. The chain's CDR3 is CASNGRGYEQYF. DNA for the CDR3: TGTGCCAGCAATGGCAGGGGCTACGAGCAGTACTTC.

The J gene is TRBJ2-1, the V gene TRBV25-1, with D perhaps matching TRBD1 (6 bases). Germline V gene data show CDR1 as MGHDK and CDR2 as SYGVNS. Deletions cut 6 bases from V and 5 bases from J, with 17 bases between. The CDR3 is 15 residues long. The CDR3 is CASSHAGQLDNEQFF. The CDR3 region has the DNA TGTGCCAGCAGCCACGCCGGACAGCTCGACAATGAGCAGTTCTTC. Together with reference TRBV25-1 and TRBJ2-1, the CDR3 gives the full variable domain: EADIYQTPRYLVIGTGKKITLECSQTMGHDKMYWYQQDPGMELHLIHYSYGVNSTEKGDLSSESTVSRIRTEHFPLTLESARPSHTSQYLCASSHAGQLDNEQFFGPGTRLTVL.

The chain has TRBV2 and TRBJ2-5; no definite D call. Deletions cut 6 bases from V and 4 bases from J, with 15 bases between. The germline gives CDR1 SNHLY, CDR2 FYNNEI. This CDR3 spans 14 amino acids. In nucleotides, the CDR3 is TGTGCCAGCAGAGACTTCCGACCGGGAGAGACCCAGTACTTC. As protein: CASRDFRPGETQYF.